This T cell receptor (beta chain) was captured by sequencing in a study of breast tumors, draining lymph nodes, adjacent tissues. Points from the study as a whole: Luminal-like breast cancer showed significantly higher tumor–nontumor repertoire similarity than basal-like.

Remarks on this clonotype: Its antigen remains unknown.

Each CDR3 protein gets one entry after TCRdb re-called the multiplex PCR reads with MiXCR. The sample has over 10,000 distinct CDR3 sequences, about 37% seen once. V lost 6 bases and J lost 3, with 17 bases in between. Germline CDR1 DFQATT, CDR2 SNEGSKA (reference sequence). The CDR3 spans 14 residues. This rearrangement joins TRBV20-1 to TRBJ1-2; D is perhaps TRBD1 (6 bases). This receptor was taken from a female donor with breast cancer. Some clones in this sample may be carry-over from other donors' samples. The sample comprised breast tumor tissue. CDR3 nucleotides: TGCAGTGCGGATAACTCCGGGACATACTATGGCTACACCTTC. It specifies CSADNSGTYYGYTF.